The 5 T cell receptor beta chains below all came from one sample that was sequenced in a study of T cells in Graves' hyperthyroidism and ophthalmopathy. RNA transcripts provided the source from which TCR beta CDR3 regions were amplified. First-round RT-PCR with HTBI primers amplified the TCR CDR3 region. Each CDR3 protein gets one entry after TCRdb re-called the multiplex PCR reads with MiXCR. The sample shows about 760,000 distinct CDR3 sequences, around a third of them seen only once. The sequenced sample consisted of blood. Receptors originate from a woman aged 40-49 years with Graves' hyperthyroidism.

Only a few counts were recorded for this clonotype. V gene TRBV7-2 combines with J gene TRBJ1-6, with D hard to call. Trimming pared 8 bases from V and 0 bases from J, leaving 14 bases between. Germline CDR1 and CDR2: SGHTA and FQGNSA. The CDR3 has 16 residues. In DNA form, the CDR3 reads TGTGCCAGCTCACCCACGGAGAGCTCCTATAATTCACCCCTCCACTTT. Protein product: CASSPTESSYNSPLHF.

This clonotype has just a few counts. This rearrangement joins TRBV16 to TRBJ1-2; D gene unclear. Germline CDR1 KGHSY, CDR2 FQNENV. With 2 bases removed from V and 1 base from J, the gap between germline ends came to 11 bases. This CDR3 has 15 residues. In DNA form, the CDR3 reads TGTGCCAGCAGCCAAGACATCACATATAACTATGGCTACACCTTC. It is translated as CASSQDITYNYGYTF.

In nucleotides, the CDR3 is TGCAGTGCTAGCCCCGATCATGAGCAGTTCTTC. Translated: CSASPDHEQFF. The rearrangement uses TRBV20-1 and TRBJ2-5; D ambiguous. Judging by the DNA end, TRBJ2-1 fits better; the J call may be wrong. This CDR3 is built from 11 residues. Germline assignment: CDR1 DFQATT and CDR2 SNEGSKA (reference sequence).

Of note for this clonotype: No conserved phenylalanine or tryptophan is present at the end of the CDR3, so a read error is the likely explanation. The V gene is TRBV4-3, the J gene TRBJ2-2; perhaps TRBD2 as D (6 bases). This CDR3 is built from 17 residues. Germline V gives CDR1 LGHNA, CDR2 YSLEER. V lost 3 bases and J lost 7, with 21 bases in between. The CDR3 here is CASSQSFPSGVSGELFV. The CDR3 region has the DNA TGCGCCAGCAGCCAGTCCTTTCCGTCGGGAGTGAGCGGGGAGCTGTTTGTT.

The chain has TRBV10-3 and TRBJ2-1, with D perhaps TRBD1 (6 bases). The V gene's germline CDR1 is ENHRY and CDR2 SYGVKD. There are 15 residues in the CDR3. The ends were cut back, 2 bases at V and 5 bases at J, with 13 bases in the middle. CDR3 in amino acids: CAISENTGKDNEQFF. The CDR3 coding sequence is TGTGCCATCAGTGAGAACACAGGGAAGGACAATGAGCAGTTCTTC.